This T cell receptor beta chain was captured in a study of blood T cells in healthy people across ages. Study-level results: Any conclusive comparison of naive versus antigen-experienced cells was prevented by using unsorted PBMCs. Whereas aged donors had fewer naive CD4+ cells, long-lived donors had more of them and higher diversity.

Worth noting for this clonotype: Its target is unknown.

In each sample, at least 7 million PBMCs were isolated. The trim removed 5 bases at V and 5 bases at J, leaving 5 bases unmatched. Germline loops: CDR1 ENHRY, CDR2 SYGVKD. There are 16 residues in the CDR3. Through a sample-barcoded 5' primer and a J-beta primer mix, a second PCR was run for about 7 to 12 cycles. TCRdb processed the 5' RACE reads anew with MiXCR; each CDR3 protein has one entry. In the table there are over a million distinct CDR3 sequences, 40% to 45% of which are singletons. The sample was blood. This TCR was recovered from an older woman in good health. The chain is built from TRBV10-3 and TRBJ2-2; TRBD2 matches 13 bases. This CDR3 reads CAISTSGRAGTGELFF. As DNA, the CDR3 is TGTGCCATCAGTACTAGCGGGAGGGCCGGGACCGGGGAGCTGTTTTTT.